This T cell receptor beta chain was retrieved from a study of shared clonotypes between healthy human individuals (dated by TCRdb to about 2020). General notes on the study: Three men and two women, aged 18 to 49 years, made up the cohort. For each donor, three plates each were used for CD4 naive and CD4 memory, two plates were used for CD8 naive, and one plate was used for CD8 memory. To estimate repertoire size and how much clonotypes are shared between individuals, the study performed deep sequencing of blood TCR repertoires from 4 to 6 healthy adults. Different laboratories and diverse techniques were used to prepare libraries and sequence TCR repertoires, to increase sequencing depth and limit assay-specific biases. Each donor's leukapheresis produced roughly between roughly 0.85 and 9.5 billion PBMCs. The study at large found these results: Clonotypes shared by all four sorted-subset donors showed higher generation probabilities than non-shared clonotypes. Sampling was restricted to blood, and TCR repertoires in tissues likely differ from the TCR repertoires found in blood. Because the study included a small number of donors, the genetic and exposure-history diversity represented was limited. Estimated clonotype richness was generally larger for naive than for memory subsets. When a handful of donors were compared, the shared fraction of clonotypes was approximately 5% for naive CD4, approximately 3.5% for naive CD8, 2.3% for memory CD4, and 0.4% for memory CD8. Pairwise subsampling led to the expectation that sequencing depth would affect the degree of clonotype sharing among donors. Rarefaction of sorted-subset datasets indicated incomplete sequencing despite the large sequencing depth.

Using the deep immunoSEQ assay, multiplex PCR amplified TCR CDR3 regions from genomic DNA. Genomic DNA extracted from each cell subset was distributed evenly over all wells of several immunoSEQ 96-well plates, and each plate served as one replicate. For sorted subsets, approximately 210 ng of genomic DNA, equivalent to tens of thousands of T cell genomes, went into each replicate PCR. The purified libraries were quantified using a Qubit 3.0 fluorometer, sized with a Bioanalyzer 2100, and then quantified again using the KAPA Library Quantification kit. A separate single-read 150-cycle Illumina NextSeq 550 flow cell was used to sequence each immunoSEQ 96-well plate. Regarding the original processing steps: Because the immunoSEQ output held only junctional sequences and lacked quality scores, the filtering could not match the filtering applied to full-length reads. Sequences were annotated with PyIR, a Python wrapper for IgBLAST v1.9, and V/J genes and CDR3 were assigned using IMGT germline references. Reads were filtered out if the reads had weak V/J assignments (E-value above 1e-6), no CDR3, stop codons, out-of-frame junctions, or ambiguous translated residues. A V3J clonotype was defined by an identical inferred V gene, J gene, and CDR3 amino acid sequence. Percentage overlap between repertoires was calculated by dividing the number of shared unique clonotypes by the size of the smaller repertoire. Three approaches were used to assess repertoire richness: RTK rarefaction, the Chao1 estimator, and Recon v2.1 estimates of unobserved clonotypes. Generation probabilities were computed with OLGA for all TCRbeta clonotypes obtained by the gDNA method from a handful of donors. Drawn from immuneACCESS, this table holds only the in-frame rearrangements with V and J called that TCRdb kept. Clones are partly lost; checked studies trace under half to an unresolved V gene and leave the rest unexplained. For V, J and clone size, that table is used; D and trimming come from the DNA. The sample table records about 980,000 clones; 76% of these occur just once. The biggest ten clones account for about 1.5% of the sample.

Turning to this clone: Its antigen remains unidentified. No base-level quality is on record; no much larger clone is a single base apart.

From the germline V gene, CDR1 is MNHNS and CDR2 is SASEGT. Taken from cysteine to phenylalanine, the CDR3 has 11 residues. Solely the CDR3 DNA is kept, with 33 bases framed from the first base. V loses 7 bases of germline sequence and J loses 7 bases, and the interval between the two ends is 8 bases. Healthy HIV-negative adults with no recently reported acute infections or vaccinations were included as donors. Every donor was a Caucasian adult residing in Nashville, Tennessee, USA. CD4+ T cells were enriched by magnetic negative selection, after which naive cells were positively selected on CD45RA and the negative fraction was taken as the memory subset. Blood was collected by leukapheresis, and PBMCs were isolated by Ficoll-Histopaque density gradient centrifugation and then cryopreserved in liquid nitrogen vapor phase. Analytical flow cytometry was used to check the purity and quantity of each magnetically sorted T cell population. Genomic DNA was isolated from every sorted fraction and measured by UV absorbance on a Nanodrop 2000c.

The sequence is built from TRBV6-1 and TRBJ2-1, with the D gene not confidently named. Sequenced sample: memory CD4+ T cells sorted from blood. Taken with the paper, the label for cell subset or site translates to: CD45RA-negative fraction. The TCR sequence derives from a man younger than 35 in good health. The CDR3 reads CASTEKNEQFF. The nucleotides are TGTGCCAGCACCGAAAAAAATGAGCAGTTCTTC.